The next 26 T cell receptor beta chains were all read from a single sample in a study of T cell repertoires in cytomegalovirus infection. These receptors have no known antigen. One entry per CDR3 protein results from TCRdb running MiXCR on the reads. The sample holds roughly 150,000 distinct CDR3 sequences, about 20% seen once. The sample consisted of CD8+ T cells from cultured PBMCs, taken from culture after CMV antigen stimulation. These receptors all come from a human donor in good health (CMV status not recorded). Some clones in this sample may be carry-over from other donors' samples.

This chain uses TRBV7-2 with TRBJ2-4; D is perhaps TRBD1 (6 bases). Germline V gene lookup returns CDR1 SGHTA and CDR2 FQGNSA. CDR3 length: 14 amino acids. The V end lost 5 bases, the J end lost 7 bases, and 15 bases lay between the germline ends. CDR3 nucleotide sequence: TGTGCCAGCAGCCCGGAGGACAGAATTAACATTCAGTACTTC. Residues: CASSPEDRINIQYF. Variable domain in full (rest from reference TRBV7-2 and TRBJ2-4): GAGVSQSPSNKVTEKGKDVELRCDPISGHTALYWYRQSLGQGLEFLIYFQGNSAPDKSGLPSDRFSAERTGGSVSTLTIQRTQQEDSAVYLCASSPEDRINIQYFGAGTRLSVL.

The table lists this clonotype with a few counts. The CDR3 DNA reads as TGTGCCAGCAGTAAACCGGGACAGAAGGTCTATGGCTACACCTTC. Protein product: CASSKPGQKVYGYTF. The V call is TRBV6-2 or TRBV6-3, the J call TRBJ1-2, with 7 bases fitting TRBD1. The ends lost 5 bases at V and 4 bases at J; junction bases unmatched: 10. The CDR3 loop spans 15 amino acids. The germline CDR1 and CDR2 sequences are MNHEY and SVGEGT.

The V gene is TRBV6-5, the J gene TRBJ2-5, with D possibly TRBD2 on 6 matching bases. CDR1 and CDR2 from the germline V gene are MNHEY and SVGAGI. There are 16 residues in the CDR3. Trimming left V 5 bases short and J 5 bases short, with 21 bases between. CDR3 bases: TGTGCCAGCAGTGAACCCGCGGGGTCGGTGAGGGAGACCCAGTACTTC. This gives the protein CASSEPAGSVRETQYF.

This chain joins TRBV4-1 and TRBJ2-7, with D hard to call. The CDR3 has 14 residues. Per the germline V gene, CDR1 is MGHRA and CDR2 is YSYEKL. Trimming left V 5 bases short and J 1 base short, with 12 bases between. The CDR3 DNA sequence: TGCGCCAGCAGCTCTGTCCAAGTATCCTACGAGCAGTACTTC. Protein product: CASSSVQVSYEQYF.

This clonotype was seen a handful of times. The chain combines TRBV18 with TRBJ1-2; perhaps TRBD1 as D (6 bases). This CDR3 has 18 residues. V lost 2 bases and J lost 5, with 24 bases in between. Per the germline V gene, CDR1 is KGHSH and CDR2 is LQKENI. Written as DNA, the CDR3 is TGTGCCAGCTCACCATCGGGCGGTTCGGACAGAGCCGTTTATGGCTACACCTTC. Protein: CASSPSGGSDRAVYGYTF.

This clonotype was observed a few times. V gene TRBV7-8 combines with J gene TRBJ2-7; TRBD2 matches 13 bases. Germline CDR1 and CDR2: SGHVS and FQNEAQ. V shed 4 bases and J 3 bases; nucleotides not matched to a gene: 3. This CDR3 comprises 15 residues. The CDR3 reads CASSSGLAGDYEQYF. CDR3 nucleotide sequence: TGTGCCAGCAGCTCCGGACTAGCGGGGGACTACGAGCAGTACTTC.

V is TRBV6-6 and J is TRBJ1-2; 7 nucleotides line up with TRBD1. Germline V lookup: CDR1 MNHNY, CDR2 SVGAGI (reference sequence). The trim removed 5 bases at V and 3 bases at J, leaving 12 bases unmatched. The CDR3 extends over 16 amino acids. For the CDR3, the DNA is TGTGCCAGCAGTCTCTCAGGGGGAGGGGATGACTATGGCTACACCTTC. Encoded protein: CASSLSGGGDDYGYTF.

The chain is built from TRBV7-2 and TRBJ2-7, with unresolved D. The CDR3 length is 13 residues. Germline V gives CDR1 SGHTA, CDR2 FQGNSA. Trimming took off 3 bases at V and 5 bases at J, with 11 bases between the two ends. This CDR3 is CASSFIPFHEQYF. CDR3 sequence (DNA): TGTGCCAGCAGCTTCATCCCCTTCCACGAGCAGTACTTC.

This clonotype has more than one count but fewer than ten. The V gene is TRBV28, the J gene TRBJ1-2; perhaps TRBD1 as D (5 bases). Germline V gives CDR1 MDHEN, CDR2 SYDVKM. The CDR3 spans 14 residues. V lost 1 base and J 4 bases, leaving 10 bases between the germline ends. DNA of the CDR3: TGTGCCAGCAGTTTATCAACGGGGACCTATGGCTACACCTTC. Its protein is CASSLSTGTYGYTF.

V and J are TRBV11-2 and TRBJ1-6, with 7 bases that match TRBD1. CDR1 is SGHAT and CDR2 is FQNNGV in the germline V gene. V was clipped by 1 base and J by 8 bases; unmatched bases: 5. The CDR3 runs 15 residues. CDR3 residues: CASSLVYRGDSPLHF. For the CDR3, the DNA is TGTGCCAGCAGCTTAGTCTACAGGGGTGATTCACCCCTCCACTTT.

J is TRBJ1-2 and V is TRBV6-1; TRBD1 matches 7 bases. V gave up 6 bases and J gave up 6 bases; unmatched junction bases: 10. From germline, CDR1 is MNHNS and CDR2 SASEGT. The CDR3 is 14 amino acids. CDR3 bases: TGTGCCAGCAGCAAAGGGGGCATGGGGAATGGCTACACCTTC. Amino acid sequence: CASSKGGMGNGYTF.

This clonotype appeared a single time. This sequence joins TRBV7-8 and TRBJ2-5; a weak D match, TRBD2 (7 bases). Germline assignment: CDR1 SGHVS and CDR2 FQNEAQ. Trimming took off 8 bases at V and 0 bases at J, with 22 bases between the two ends. This CDR3 has 17 amino acids. CDR3 sequence: CASLHSPRGGHQETQYF. CDR3 sequence (DNA): TGTGCCAGCCTCCACTCCCCTAGGGGGGGACACCAAGAGACCCAGTACTTC.

This clonotype was observed a few times. V and J are TRBV12-3 or TRBV12-4 and TRBJ2-1; no clear D. The V and J ends lost 6 bases and 7 bases respectively, with 10 bases between them. The CDR3 has 12 amino acids. CDR3 protein: CASSPSLNEQFF. The DNA for the CDR3 is TGTGCCAGCAGCCCCTCGTTAAATGAGCAGTTCTTC.

This clonotype turned up a few times. The chain joins TRBV29-1 to TRBJ1-2, with no clear D. The V gene lost 2 bases and the J gene lost 6 bases, with 16 bases spanning the gap. Germline loops: CDR1 SQVTM, CDR2 ANQGSEA. The CDR3 is 14 residues long. The DNA for the CDR3 is TGCAGCGTTGAAACGATAGGGTTCGCCGATGGCTACACCTTC. It yields the protein CSVETIGFADGYTF. Supplemented by reference TRBV29-1 and TRBJ1-2, the full variable domain reads SAVISQKPSRDICQRGTSLTIQCQVDSQVTMMFWYRQQPGQSLTLIATANQGSEATYESGFVIDKFPISRPNLTFSTLTVSNMSPEDSSIYLCSVETIGFADGYTFGSGTRLTVV.

This chain connects TRBV7-6 to TRBJ2-4, with 9 bases fitting TRBD1. This CDR3 spans 17 amino acids. The V segment lost 5 bases and the J segment 0 bases; nucleotides outside the gene matches: 8. Germline lookup yields CDR1 SGHVS and CDR2 FNYEAQ. Here the CDR3 reads CASSRRPGQGAKNIQYF. The CDR3 DNA sequence: TGTGCCAGCAGCCGACGACCGGGACAGGGAGCCAAAAACATTCAGTACTTC. Full variable domain (remainder filled in from reference TRBV7-6 and TRBJ2-4): GAGVSQSPRYKVTKRGQDVALRCDPISGHVSLYWYRQALGQGPEFLTYFNYEAQQDKSGLPNDRFSAERPEGSISTLTIQRTEQRDSAMYRCASSRRPGQGAKNIQYFGAGTRLSVL.

This rearrangement joins TRBV6-1 to TRBJ1-1; 7 nucleotides align to TRBD1. This CDR3 spans 14 amino acids. Unmatched junction bases numbered 3, after V lost 3 bases and J lost 2 bases. The germline gives CDR1 MNHNS, CDR2 SASEGT. The CDR3 DNA is TGTGCCAGCAGTGAGGGACAGCAAAACACTGAAGCTTTCTTT. As protein: CASSEGQQNTEAFF.

This clonotype was seen only a few times. The chain joins TRBV11-2 to TRBJ2-7; tentatively, D is TRBD2 (6 bases). The V gene lost 3 bases and the J gene lost 3 bases, with 15 bases spanning the gap. Germline CDR1 SGHAT, CDR2 FQNNGV. This CDR3 region has 15 residues. The CDR3 here is CASSFGQGGGYEQYF. The CDR3 DNA sequence: TGTGCCAGCAGCTTCGGCCAGGGAGGCGGCTACGAGCAGTACTTC.

A few counts support this clonotype. As DNA, the CDR3 is TGTGCCAGCAGCCCCCGCGACATTCAGAACACTGAAGCTTTCTTT. As protein: CASSPRDIQNTEAFF. The chain employs TRBV2 and TRBJ1-1; no firm D call. This CDR3 spans 15 amino acids. Germline loops: CDR1 SNHLY, CDR2 FYNNEI. V was clipped by 6 bases and J by 1 base, with 15 bases between them.

This clonotype has just a few counts. The chain recombines TRBV6-6 with TRBJ1-1; a possible D gene is TRBD1 (6 bases). Trimming stripped 0 bases from V and 2 bases from J, with 19 bases between. This CDR3 contains 18 residues. Germline V gene sequence: CDR1 MNHNY, CDR2 SVGAGI (reference sequence). CDR3 nucleotides: TGTGCCAGCAGTTACTCCTATCATGAGGACAGCTTCAACACTGAAGCTTTCTTT. This sequence encodes CASSYSYHEDSFNTEAFF.

This clonotype appeared many times. The V call is TRBV6-2 or TRBV6-3, the J call TRBJ1-5; unclear D gene. Germline V gene lookup returns CDR1 MNHEY and CDR2 SVGEGT. The CDR3 length is 14 residues. The V and J ends lost 0 bases and 6 bases respectively, with 9 bases between them. This CDR3 is CASSYSTYGQPQHF. In nucleotides, the CDR3 is TGTGCCAGCAGTTACTCGACTTACGGTCAGCCCCAGCATTTT.

This clonotype occurred a few times. The chain combines TRBV5-4 with TRBJ1-2; the match to TRBD1 covers 7 bases. V dropped 4 bases and J dropped 6; count of bases not matched to a gene: 6. CDR3 size: 13 residues. Germline V gene data show CDR1 as SGHNT and CDR2 as YYREEE (reference sequence). The DNA of the CDR3 is TGTGCCAGCAGCACGGGACAGATGAATGGCTACACCTTC. This gives the protein CASSTGQMNGYTF. The whole variable domain, filled in from reference TRBV5-4 and TRBJ1-2, reads ETGVTQSPTHLIKTRGQQVTLRCSSQSGHNTVSWYQQALGQGPQFIFQYYREEENGRGNFPPRFSGLQFPNYSSELNVNALELDDSALYLCASSTGQMNGYTFGSGTRLTVV.

The chain uses TRBV5-4 and TRBJ2-2, with a weak D call TRBD1 (6 bases). Trimming cost V 4 bases and J 5 bases, with 15 bases left between them. From germline, CDR1 is SGHNT and CDR2 YYREEE (reference sequence). The CDR3 is made up of 15 amino acids. CDR3 nucleotides: TGTGCCAGCAGCAGGGAGCAGGGGTATACCGGGGAGCTGTTTTTT. Amino acid sequence: CASSREQGYTGELFF. The variable domain in full, completed from reference TRBV5-4 and TRBJ2-2, reads ETGVTQSPTHLIKTRGQQVTLRCSSQSGHNTVSWYQQALGQGPQFIFQYYREEENGRGNFPPRFSGLQFPNYSSELNVNALELDDSALYLCASSREQGYTGELFFGEGSRLTVL.

The chain joins TRBV9 to TRBJ1-1, with no clear D. The ends were cut back, 4 bases at V and 5 bases at J, with 12 bases in the middle. This CDR3 is built from 13 residues. Germline CDR1 and CDR2: SGDLS and YYNGEE. The CDR3 bases are TGTGCCAGCAGCCCTCTTTGGGGTACTGAAGCTTTCTTT. Protein sequence: CASSPLWGTEAFF.

The chain couples TRBV7-6 to TRBJ1-4; 9 bases are a match to TRBD1. Trimming took 5 bases from V and 6 from J; bases not matched to a gene: 7. The germline V gene encodes CDR1 SGHVS and CDR2 FNYEAQ. CDR3 length: 15 amino acids. Here the CDR3 reads CASSPDRGTDEKLFF. In DNA form, the CDR3 reads TGTGCCAGCAGCCCCGACAGGGGGACGGATGAAAAACTGTTTTTT.

This clonotype was observed at least ten times. The CDR3 loop is CASSLSGEETQYF. For the CDR3, the DNA is TGTGCCAGCAGCCTGAGCGGGGAGGAGACCCAGTACTTC. The rearrangement uses TRBV7-9 and TRBJ2-5; 7 nucleotides line up with TRBD2. Germline lookup yields CDR1 SEHNR and CDR2 FQNEAQ (reference sequence). V lost 5 bases and J lost 5; bases outside the gene matches: 5. The CDR3 runs to 13 residues.

This clonotype was observed a handful of times. This CDR3 reads CASSSPSMTGISYGYTF. The CDR3 DNA is TGTGCCAGCAGCTCCCCTTCTATGACAGGGATTAGCTATGGCTACACCTTC. The gene calls are TRBV7-2 and TRBJ1-2; 7 nucleotides match TRBD1. The CDR3 consists of 17 residues. CDR1 SGHTA and CDR2 FQGNSA come from the germline V gene. The ends lost 4 bases at V and 4 bases at J; junction bases unmatched: 15.